One sample yielded the 5 T cell receptor beta chains listed below, sequenced in a study of T cells in Graves' hyperthyroidism and ophthalmopathy. Regions amplified from RNA transcripts were the TCR beta CDR3 regions. The HTBI set primed first-round TCR CDR3 RT-PCR. TCRdb recomputed calls from the multiplex PCR reads with MiXCR, one row per CDR3 protein. The sample includes about 720,000 distinct CDR3 sequences, around 15% seen only once; the top ten take around 8.1%. The specimen sequenced was blood. These receptors were taken from a man between 18 and 35 years old with Graves' hyperthyroidism.

J is TRBJ2-7 and V is TRBV20-1; D might be TRBD1 (5 bases). The CDR3 has 15 amino acids. V was clipped by 3 bases and J by 0 bases, with 15 bases between them. Germline V lookup: CDR1 DFQATT, CDR2 SNEGSKA (reference sequence). In nucleotides, the CDR3 is TGCAGTGCTAGTTTAGGACACCCGAGCTCCTACGAGCAGTACTTC. Translated, it gives CSASLGHPSSYEQYF.

The V call is TRBV5-1, the J call TRBJ2-7, with D perhaps TRBD2 (5 bases). Germline assignment: CDR1 SGHRS and CDR2 YFSETQ. Trimming took 0 bases from V and 0 from J, leaving 16 bases between them. This CDR3 region has 17 residues. In DNA form, the CDR3 reads TGCGCCAGCAGCTTGGCCAGTTCGAGCGGCAGCTCCTACGAGCAGTACTTC. Its protein product is CASSLASSSGSSYEQYF.

This clonotype was recorded many times. V gene TRBV28 combines with J gene TRBJ2-7; D gene uncertain. This CDR3 contains 15 residues. Germline V lookup: CDR1 MDHEN, CDR2 SYDVKM. The ends were cut back, 5 bases at V and 3 bases at J, with 17 bases in the middle. CDR3 sequence: CASSGWYRRNYEQYF. The CDR3 coding sequence is TGTGCCAGCAGTGGTTGGTACAGACGGAACTACGAGCAGTACTTC.

This clonotype was counted ten times or more. The chain couples TRBV12-3 or TRBV12-4 to TRBJ2-7; 11 positions agree with TRBD2. The J segment lost 4 bases and the V segment lost 6 bases, leaving 8 bases of the junction unmatched. This CDR3 has 15 amino acids. This chain's CDR3 is CASSRGLAGGYEQYF. In DNA, the CDR3 is TGTGCCAGCAGCCGTGGGCTAGCGGGAGGTTACGAGCAGTACTTC.

This clonotype has a count of ten or more. The chain carries TRBV20-1 and TRBJ2-7; TRBD2 matches at 8 bases. The CDR3 is made up of 13 amino acids. Germline CDR1 is DFQATT and CDR2 is SNEGSKA (reference sequence). The V gene end was trimmed by 5 bases and the J gene end by 3 bases; junction bases not matched to a gene: 6. CDR3 loop: CSAEWGTSYEQYF. DNA of the CDR3: TGCAGTGCTGAATGGGGGACTAGCTACGAGCAGTACTTC.